This T cell receptor beta chain is drawn from a study of cytomegalovirus exposure and HLA in healthy donors. Study-level information: From HLA-typed donors, an early data release held roughly 80 million unique TCRs.

Regarding this clone: Its target is unknown.

The CDR3 loop spans 16 amino acids. The V segment lost 5 bases and the J segment 3 bases; nucleotides outside the gene matches: 9. The germline V gene has CDR1 MGHRA and CDR2 YSYEKL. General study points: Most sequenced TCRs were rare (though some public TCRs occurred in many donors). Looking again later, the authors saw that most CMV-associated TCR beta chains seemed HLA-restricted. Specificity of three CMV-associated chains for CMV antigens was verified in vitro.

The study ran its PCR with 60 Vbeta and 13 Jbeta primers. The repertoire was sequenced with immunoSEQ multiplex PCR; TCRdb's copy has only in-frame clones and lacks some. The sample yields approximately 110,000 clones, about three quarters seen once. The chain joins TRBV4-1 to TRBJ1-1; TRBD1 aligns across 10 bases. This receptor was identified in a middle-aged woman in good health and CMV-seropositive. The sample was PBMCs. For the CDR3, the DNA is TGCGCCAGCAGCTTTCGGGACAGGGGTTTTTACACTGAAGCTTTCTTT. Its protein product is CASSFRDRGFYTEAFF.